Sequencing of this TCR beta chain was carried out in a study of beta chain features in type 1 diabetes. The CDR3 covers 14 residues. From germline, CDR1 is MNHNY and CDR2 SVGAGI (reference sequence). Trimming pared 9 bases from V and 0 bases from J, leaving 14 bases between. Investigators reverse transcribed all isolated RNA, so they sequenced expressed TCRB transcripts. Only in-frame clones appear in the TCRdb table, and some are missing; sequencing was by immunoSEQ multiplex PCR. The sample holds under 950,000 clones; around a sixth are singletons and the top ten take 0.02% to 0.03%. This clone has more than one count but fewer than ten.

Sequencing was done on a sample of naive CD4+ T cells from blood. The rearrangement links TRBV6-6 to TRBJ1-1; the D is unclear. The receptor's source is a woman in her late teens or twenties in good health. The CDR3 sequence: CASQHQGLNTEAFF. The CDR3, as DNA: TGTGCCAGTCAACATCAAGGGCTGAACACTGAAGCTTTCTTT.